Listed below are T cell receptor beta chains from one sample, sequenced in a study of T-cell memory formation after mild COVID-19. MiXCR, run by TCRdb on the 5' RACE reads, gives a single entry per CDR3 protein. This table has fewer than 700,000 distinct CDR3 sequences, less than 25% appearing once. What was sequenced was PBMCs or a T cell subset sorted from them (not recorded which). These receptors were collected from an adult woman who had mild COVID-19 (a few samples of this study predate the infection). Cell type and time point are not known. The CDR3 runs from the conserved cysteine through the conserved F or W. D genes are given only for firm matches. Some rows mark clone size as missing; the rest say once, few, many or name a class of expanded clone.

NA,TRBV10-3,few,TRBJ1-6,CAISAGGASSPLHF,TGTGCCATCAGTGCGGGCGGTGCCTCTTCACCCCTCCACTTT
TRBD1,TRBV2,few,TRBJ2-5,CASSATGTVRGTQYF,TGTGCCAGCAGTGCCACCGGGACAGTCCGTGGGACCCAGTACTTC
NA,TRBV6-1,NA,TRBJ1-3,CASSEGSSGSGNTIYF,TGTGCCAGCAGTGAAGGTTCTTCCGGCTCTGGAAACACCATATATTTT
TRBD1,TRBV29-1,few,TRBJ2-7,CSVERGTEYEQYF,TGCAGCGTTGAAAGGGGGACAGAGTACGAGCAGTACTTC
NA,TRBV12-3/TRBV12-4,few,TRBJ2-7,CASTNMLGGGYEQYF,TGTGCCAGCACTAATATGTTGGGGGGCGGGTACGAGCAGTACTTC
NA,TRBV30,NA,TRBJ1-5,CAWSPGNQPQHF,TGTGCCTGGAGCCCGGGTAATCAGCCCCAGCATTTT
NA,TRBV25-1,few,TRBJ2-7,CASSESRGEQYF,TGTGCCAGCAGTGAATCGAGGGGCGAGCAGTACTTC
TRBD1,TRBV18,NA,TRBJ2-7,CASSLGQEPGAYEQYF,TGTGCCAGCTCACTCGGACAGGAGCCTGGAGCCTACGAGCAGTACTTC
NA,TRBV12-3/TRBV12-4,few,TRBJ1-4,CASSLRTYEKLFF,TGTGCCAGCAGTTTGAGGACATATGAAAAACTGTTTTTT
NA,TRBV4-3,NA,TRBJ2-7,CASSQDLTFSYEQYF,TGCGCCAGCAGCCAAGATTTGACCTTCTCCTACGAGCAGTACTTC
TRBD1,TRBV27,NA,TRBJ2-7,CASSFSDRDGSVQYF,TGTGCCAGCAGTTTTTCGGACAGGGATGGTTCCGTGCAGTACTTC
NA,TRBV7-2,NA,TRBJ2-5,CASSEAWALETQYF,TGTGCCAGCAGCGAGGCGTGGGCCTTAGAGACCCAGTACTTC
NA,TRBV21-1,NA,TRBJ1-1,CASSKEAGGMNTEAFF,TGTGCCAGCAGCAAAGAGGCAGGAGGGATGAACACTGAAGCTTTCTTT
NA,TRBV9,few,TRBJ2-7,CASSVGGDYEQYF,TGTGCCAGCAGCGTAGGGGGCGACTACGAGCAGTACTTC
TRBD1,TRBV29-1,few,TRBJ2-1,CSGEGATYNEQFF,TGCAGCGGCGAGGGGGCCACCTACAATGAGCAGTTCTTC
TRBD1,TRBV4-3,NA,TRBJ1-1,CASSQGRGYTEAFF,TGCGCCAGCAGCCAAGGCAGGGGGTACACTGAAGCTTTCTTT
TRBD1,TRBV6-2/TRBV6-3,few,TRBJ1-1,CASNPVGTEKVAAFF,TGTGCCAGCAACCCCGTGGGGACAGAGAAAGTTGCGGCTTTCTTT
NA,TRBV7-6,few,TRBJ1-1,CASSLGTTGGNTEAFF,TGTGCCAGCAGCTTAGGGACAACGGGGGGAAACACTGAAGCTTTCTTT
NA,TRBV7-8,few,TRBJ2-3,CASSLNRRGANTDTQYF,TGTGCCAGCAGCTTAAATCGCCGGGGGGCCAACACAGATACGCAGTATTTT
NA,TRBV5-1,many,TRBJ1-1,CASSLGGMNTEAFF,TGTGCCAGCAGCTTGGGGGGCATGAACACTGAAGCTTTCTTT
TRBD2,TRBV6-6,few,TRBJ2-2,CASRPPGLANTGELFF,TGTGCCAGCAGACCCCCGGGACTAGCGAACACCGGGGAGCTGTTTTTT
NA,TRBV6-2/TRBV6-3,few,TRBJ1-1,CASSTVGAEAFF,TGTGCCAGCAGTACGGTAGGAGCTGAAGCTTTCTTT
NA,TRBV15,once,TRBJ1-3,CDTSSAGLGNTIYF,TGTGACACCAGCAGCGCAGGGCTGGGAAACACCATATATTTT
NA,TRBV7-6,NA,TRBJ2-1,CASSVFGGLIDNEQFF,TGTGCCAGCAGCGTCTTCGGGGGTCTCATAGACAATGAGCAGTTCTTC
NA,TRBV9,few,TRBJ1-6,CASSTGGGRLNSPLHF,TGTGCCAGCAGCACAGGAGGGGGGAGACTTAATTCACCCCTCCACTTT
NA,TRBV15,few,TRBJ2-7,CATSRPNRDEQYF,TGTGCCACCAGCAGACCAAACAGGGACGAGCAGTACTTC
NA,TRBV5-5,few,TRBJ2-7,CASSLAGAPSSYEQYF,TGTGCCAGCAGCTTGGCCGGGGCACCGAGCTCCTACGAGCAGTACTTC
TRBD2,TRBV12-5,NA,TRBJ2-2,CASGLSLAGNTGELFF,TGTGCTAGTGGTTTGTCACTAGCGGGGAACACCGGGGAGCTGTTTTTT
NA,TRBV6-2/TRBV6-3,few,TRBJ1-1,CASSYRGRMNTEAFF,TGTGCCAGCAGTTATCGGGGTCGGATGAACACTGAAGCTTTCTTT
TRBD2,TRBV9,NA,TRBJ2-1,CASSVSLAGAYNEQFF,TGTGCCAGCAGCGTAAGTCTAGCGGGGGCCTACAATGAGCAGTTCTTC
NA,TRBV30,NA,TRBJ2-5,CAWNPGALQETQYF,TGTGCCTGGAACCCGGGGGCCCTCCAAGAGACCCAGTACTTC
TRBD2,TRBV11-2,few,TRBJ2-1,CASSSSSGGGPFWNEQFF,TGTGCCAGCAGCTCCTCCTCCGGCGGGGGGCCGTTTTGGAATGAGCAGTTCTTC
NA,TRBV4-3,NA,TRBJ1-4,CASSQDQGEKLFF,TGCGCCAGCAGCCAAGATCAAGGGGAAAAACTGTTTTTT
NA,TRBV7-2,few,TRBJ1-5,CASSTTPNQPQHF,TGTGCCAGCAGCACGACCCCGAATCAGCCCCAGCATTTT
NA,TRBV7-2,NA,TRBJ2-3,CASSPVATTDTQYF,TGTGCCAGCAGCCCTGTAGCGACCACAGATACGCAGTATTTT
NA,TRBV11-2,few,TRBJ1-2,CASSPVGKANYGYTF,TGTGCCAGCAGCCCGGTAGGGAAGGCCAACTATGGCTACACCTTC
NA,TRBV9,NA,TRBJ2-1,CASSVVWTNLNEQFF,TGTGCCAGCAGCGTAGTTTGGACCAACCTCAATGAGCAGTTCTTC
NA,TRBV19,NA,TRBJ1-5,CASTPIVGFGNQPQHF,TGTGCCAGTACCCCTATTGTCGGGTTCGGCAATCAGCCCCAGCATTTT
TRBD1,TRBV29-1,few,TRBJ2-1,CSVVLVVVRTGVGDEQFF,TGCAGCGTTGTGTTGGTGGTGGTCCGGACAGGGGTCGGCGATGAGCAGTTCTTC
NA,TRBV5-1,few,TRBJ2-7,CASSLAGHAIPPYEQYF,TGCGCCAGCAGCTTGGCGGGCCACGCAATACCCCCCTACGAGCAGTACTTC
NA,TRBV3-1,NA,TRBJ1-2,CASSQDLGAGYGYTF,TGTGCCAGCAGCCAAGATTTGGGGGCTGGGTATGGCTACACCTTC
TRBD2,TRBV24-1,NA,TRBJ2-1,CATSDPRTSGPYNEQFF,TGTGCCACCAGTGATCCTAGGACTAGCGGTCCCTACAATGAGCAGTTCTTC
NA,TRBV7-2,many,TRBJ1-3,CASSPGPSGNTIYF,TGTGCCAGCAGCCCCGGCCCCTCTGGAAACACCATATATTTT
NA,TRBV24-1,few,TRBJ2-5,CATSTSERQETQYF,TGTGCCACCAGTACCAGCGAAAGACAAGAGACCCAGTACTTC
NA,TRBV7-2,NA,TRBJ2-5,CASSFSRIQETQYF,TGTGCCAGCAGCTTTAGTCGGATCCAAGAGACCCAGTACTTC